This TCR beta chain appears in the sequencing data of a study of PD-1 blockade in mismatch repair-deficient tumors. Some clones are missing from TCRdb's copy, which holds only in-frame ones; the method was immunoSEQ multiplex PCR. The sample includes 100,000 or so clones, about 79% of them seen just once. The germline CDR1 and CDR2 sequences are SNHLY and FYNNEI. There are 14 residues in the CDR3. With V trimmed by 7 bases and J by 9 bases, 11 bases remained unmatched. TCR sequencing covered a few patients who responded to pembrolizumab. This clonotype originated in an adult with mismatch repair-deficient cancer. Sample: peripheral blood, taken approximately 35 weeks after starting pembrolizumab. The V gene is TRBV2, the J gene TRBJ2-1; 8 nucleotides line up with TRBD2. The CDR3 DNA reads as TGTGCCAGCAATGAGCGGGAGATAACGGGTGAGCAGTTCTTC. It translates to CASNEREITGEQFF.